Each of the 16 T cell receptor beta chains below was sequenced from the same sample in a study of blood T cell repertoires in COVID-19. TCRdb's table, derived via immunoSEQ multiplex PCR, lists solely in-frame clones and lacks some. The data show 100,000 to 120,000 clones, over 65% seen once. The sample consisted of peripheral blood. These receptors all stem from a woman aged 40 to 49 with acute or convalescent COVID-19.

The DNA of the CDR3 is TGTGCCAGCAGCTTTAGGGGCACTGAAGCTTTCTTT. This sequence encodes CASSFRGTEAFF. This chain joins TRBV11-2 and TRBJ1-1, with D perhaps TRBD1 (5 bases). This CDR3 comprises 12 residues. The V and J ends lost 3 bases and 4 bases respectively, with 6 bases between them. Germline V gene sequence: CDR1 SGHAT, CDR2 FQNNGV.

The CDR3 loop is CASSSHSYYEQYF. In DNA form, the CDR3 reads TGTGCCAGCAGTTCCCACAGTTACTACGAGCAGTACTTC. The rearrangement joins TRBV2 to TRBJ2-7; no firm D call. The CDR3 sequence is 13 residues long. V was pared by 5 bases and J by 3 bases, with 11 bases between. Germline assignment: CDR1 SNHLY and CDR2 FYNNEI. Drawing the rest from reference TRBV2 and TRBJ2-7, the complete variable domain is EPEVTQTPSHQVTQMGQEVILRCVPISNHLYFYWYRQILGQKVEFLVSFYNNEISEKSEIFDDQFSVERPDGSNFTLKIRSTKLEDSAMYFCASSSHSYYEQYFGPGTRLTVT.

The chain employs TRBV6-4 and TRBJ1-4; D might be TRBD1 (6 bases). From germline, CDR1 is MRHNA and CDR2 SNTAGT. The CDR3 contains 16 residues. V was trimmed by 8 bases and J by 4 bases, leaving 20 bases between them. The CDR3 loop is CASLLGRGAGNEKLFF. CDR3 nucleotides: TGTGCCAGCCTCCTCGGCAGGGGCGCGGGTAATGAAAAACTGTTTTTT.

This clone was recorded once. V gene TRBV7-2 combines with J gene TRBJ2-1, with 8 bases fitting TRBD2. Per germline, CDR1 SGHTA and CDR2 FQGNSA. V trimming: 2 bases; J trimming: 7 bases; junction bases outside the gene matches: 7. The CDR3 loop spans 15 amino acids. As DNA, the CDR3 is TGTGCCAGCAGCTTATCAGGTAGCGGGATAAATGAGCAGTTCTTC. Its protein is CASSLSGSGINEQFF.

V gene TRBV2 combines with J gene TRBJ2-7; TRBD1 aligns across 7 bases. CDR1 and CDR2 from the germline V gene are SNHLY and FYNNEI. The CDR3 sequence is 14 residues long. V shed 2 bases and J 4 bases; nucleotides not matched to a gene: 5. This CDR3 reads CASSESGRGYEQYF. The CDR3 coding sequence is TGTGCCAGCAGTGAATCGGGCAGGGGGTACGAGCAGTACTTC.

This clone appeared once. The chain has TRBV5-5 and TRBJ2-7; weak D call: TRBD1 (5 bases). Germline loops: CDR1 SGHKS, CDR2 YYEKEE (reference sequence). V was trimmed by 0 bases and J by 2 bases, leaving 12 bases between them. This CDR3 spans 15 amino acids. The CDR3: CASSLDFQGTYEQYF. In DNA, the CDR3 is TGTGCCAGCAGCTTGGATTTTCAGGGAACCTACGAGCAGTACTTC.

This chain joins TRBV24-1 and TRBJ2-2; a weak D match, TRBD1 (5 bases). The CDR3 consists of 15 residues. Trimming shortened V by 1 base and J by 4 bases, and 9 bases separated the two germline ends. Germline V CDR1 and CDR2: KGHDR, SFDVKD. The CDR3 spells CATSDLGDSTGELFF. The CDR3 bases are TGTGCCACCAGTGATTTAGGGGATAGCACCGGGGAGCTGTTTTTT.

The chain recombines TRBV5-1 with TRBJ2-7; 9 nucleotides match TRBD1. This CDR3 is built from 13 residues. Germline V gene lookup returns CDR1 SGHRS and CDR2 YFSETQ. V shed 7 bases, J shed 5 bases, and the junction held 7 bases outside the gene matches. The CDR3 nucleotides are TGCGCCAGCGGCCGGGACAGGGTAAACGAGCAGTACTTC. Translating gives CASGRDRVNEQYF. Variable domain in full (rest from reference TRBV5-1 and TRBJ2-7): KAGVTQTPRYLIKTRGQQVTLSCSPISGHRSVSWYQQTPGQGLQFLFEYFSETQRNKGNFPGRFSGRQFSNSRSEMNVSTLELGDSALYLCASGRDRVNEQYFGPGTRLTVT.

This clone was detected once. The V and J genes are TRBV2 and TRBJ2-3; the match to TRBD1 covers 9 bases. CDR1 and CDR2 (germline): SNHLY, FYNNEI. V gave up 6 bases and J gave up 3 bases; unmatched junction bases: 4. The length of the CDR3 is 14 residues. CDR3 nucleotide sequence: TGTGCCAGCAGAACGGACAGGGGAACAGATACGCAGTATTTT. Translating it yields CASRTDRGTDTQYF.

The chain has TRBV30 and TRBJ2-7, with D unclear. CDR3 length: 12 amino acids. Germline V gene lookup returns CDR1 GTSNPN and CDR2 SVGIG (reference sequence). Trimming took 5 bases from V and 3 from J, leaving 11 bases between them. The CDR3 sequence: CAWRKAGYEQYF. CDR3 in DNA: TGTGCCTGGCGAAAAGCCGGCTACGAGCAGTACTTC.

This clone was detected only a few times. The chain employs TRBV3-1 (or the pseudogene TRBV3-2) and TRBJ2-2; no clear D gene. Germline V gene lookup returns CDR1 LGHDT and CDR2 YNNKEL (reference sequence). Trimming left V 7 bases short and J 6 bases short, with 15 bases between. The CDR3 covers 14 residues. The CDR3 DNA follows: TGTGCCAGCACCTTCTTCCGAGGTTCCGGGGAGCTGTTTTTT. Its protein is CASTFFRGSGELFF.

The chain has TRBV30 and TRBJ1-1, with 11 bases aligning to TRBD1. V lost 0 bases and J lost 5; bases outside the gene matches: 5. This CDR3 region has 15 residues. In germline, CDR1 is GTSNPN, CDR2 SVGIG (reference sequence). The CDR3 nucleotides read TGTGCCTGGAGTGTTCCCGGGACAGGGGGTACTGAAGCTTTCTTT. It is translated as CAWSVPGTGGTEAFF.

The V call is TRBV30, the J call TRBJ1-3; no clear D gene. The CDR3 spans 14 residues. Between the trimmed V and J ends, which lost 3 bases and 2 bases, there was a span of 11 bases. Germline V CDR1 and CDR2: GTSNPN, SVGIG (reference sequence). CDR3 residues: CAWSRGATGNTIYF. The DNA for the CDR3 is TGTGCCTGGAGCCGCGGCGCGACTGGAAACACCATATATTTT.

This clone was observed a handful of times. The rearrangement uses TRBV7-9 and TRBJ1-3, with D hard to call. The germline V gene encodes CDR1 SEHNR and CDR2 FQNEAQ (reference sequence). V was clipped by 5 bases and J by 5 bases, with 10 bases between them. The CDR3 is made up of 13 amino acids. The CDR3 here is CASSEAIRNTIYF. As DNA, the CDR3 is TGTGCCAGCAGCGAGGCGATAAGAAACACCATATATTTT.

J is TRBJ2-2 and V is TRBV5-1; perhaps TRBD2 as D (6 bases). V was shortened by 6 bases and J by 1 base, with 10 bases between the two germline ends. Germline values: CDR1 SGHRS, CDR2 YFSETQ. The CDR3 is 14 amino acids. CDR3 loop: CASKWDWNTGELFF. The DNA for the CDR3 is TGCGCCAGCAAATGGGACTGGAACACCGGGGAGCTGTTTTTT.

The V and J genes are TRBV5-5 and TRBJ2-7; maybe TRBD2 (6 bases). The CDR3 spans 14 residues. CDR1 and CDR2 (germline): SGHKS, YYEKEE (reference sequence). The germline V and J ends were trimmed by 4 bases and 5 bases, with 16 bases remaining between them. The CDR3 bases are TGTGCCAGCAGCATGACAGTAGGGAGGAACGAGCAGTACTTC. Amino acid sequence: CASSMTVGRNEQYF.